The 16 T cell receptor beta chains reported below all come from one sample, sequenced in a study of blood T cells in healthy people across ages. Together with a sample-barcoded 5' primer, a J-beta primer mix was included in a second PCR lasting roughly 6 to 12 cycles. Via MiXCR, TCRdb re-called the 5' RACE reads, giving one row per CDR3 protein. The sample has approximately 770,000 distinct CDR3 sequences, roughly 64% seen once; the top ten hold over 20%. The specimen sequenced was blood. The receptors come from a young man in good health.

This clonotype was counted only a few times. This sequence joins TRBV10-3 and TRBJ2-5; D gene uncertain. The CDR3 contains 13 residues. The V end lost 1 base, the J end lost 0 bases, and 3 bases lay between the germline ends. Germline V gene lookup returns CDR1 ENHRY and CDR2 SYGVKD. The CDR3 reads CAISEWDQETQYF. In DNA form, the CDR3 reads TGTGCCATCAGTGAGTGGGACCAAGAGACCCAGTACTTC.

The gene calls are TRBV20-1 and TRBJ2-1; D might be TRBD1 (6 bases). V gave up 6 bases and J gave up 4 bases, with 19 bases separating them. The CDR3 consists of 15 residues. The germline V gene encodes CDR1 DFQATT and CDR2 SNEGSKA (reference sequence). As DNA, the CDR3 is TGCAGTGCAAGAAGTACAGAGGGGGTATACAATGAGCAGTTCTTC. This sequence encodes CSARSTEGVYNEQFF.

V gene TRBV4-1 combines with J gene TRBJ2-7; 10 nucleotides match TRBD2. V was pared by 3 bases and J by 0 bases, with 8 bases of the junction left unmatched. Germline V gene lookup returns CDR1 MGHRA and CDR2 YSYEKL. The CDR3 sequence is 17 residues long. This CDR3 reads CASSQQASSGSSYEQYF. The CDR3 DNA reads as TGCGCCAGCAGCCAGCAGGCGTCTAGCGGGAGCTCCTACGAGCAGTACTTC.

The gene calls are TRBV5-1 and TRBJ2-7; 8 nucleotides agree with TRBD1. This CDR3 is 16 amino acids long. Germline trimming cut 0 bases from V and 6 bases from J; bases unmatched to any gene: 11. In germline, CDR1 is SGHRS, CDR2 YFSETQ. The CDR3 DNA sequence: TGCGCCAGCAGCTTGGCGGGGACAGGCGGTTCACGCGAGCAGTACTTC. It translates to CASSLAGTGGSREQYF.

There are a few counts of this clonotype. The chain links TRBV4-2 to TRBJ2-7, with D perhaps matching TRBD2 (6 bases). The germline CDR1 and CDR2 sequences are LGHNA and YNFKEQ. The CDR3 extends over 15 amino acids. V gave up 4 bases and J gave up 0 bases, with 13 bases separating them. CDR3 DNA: TGTGCCAGCAGCCCCTTAGCGGAATTCTCCTACGAGCAGTACTTC. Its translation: CASSPLAEFSYEQYF.

The CDR3 spells CASSLEARQGVDEQYF. The CDR3 nucleotides read TGTGCCAGCAGCTTAGAGGCTAGGCAGGGGGTAGACGAGCAGTACTTC. The chain links TRBV7-2 to TRBJ2-7, with 7 bases matching TRBD1. Looked up from germline, CDR1 is SGHTA and CDR2 is FQGNSA. V lost 1 base to trimming and J lost 5 bases; unmatched junction nucleotides: 11. The CDR3 totals 16 residues.

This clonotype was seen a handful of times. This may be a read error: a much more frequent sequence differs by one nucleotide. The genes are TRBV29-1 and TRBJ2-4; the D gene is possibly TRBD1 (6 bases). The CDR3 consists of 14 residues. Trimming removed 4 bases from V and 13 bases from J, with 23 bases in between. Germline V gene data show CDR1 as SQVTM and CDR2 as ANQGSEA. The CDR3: CSVVLMTGNNEQYF. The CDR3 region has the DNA TGCAGCGTTGTTCTAATGACAGGAAACAATGAGCAGTACTTC.

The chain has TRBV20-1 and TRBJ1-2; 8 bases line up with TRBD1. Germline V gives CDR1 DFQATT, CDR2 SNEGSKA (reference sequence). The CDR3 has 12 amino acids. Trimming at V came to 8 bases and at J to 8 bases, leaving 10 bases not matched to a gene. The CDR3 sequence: CSPKSGTGGYTF. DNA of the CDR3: TGCAGTCCTAAATCAGGGACAGGCGGCTACACCTTC.

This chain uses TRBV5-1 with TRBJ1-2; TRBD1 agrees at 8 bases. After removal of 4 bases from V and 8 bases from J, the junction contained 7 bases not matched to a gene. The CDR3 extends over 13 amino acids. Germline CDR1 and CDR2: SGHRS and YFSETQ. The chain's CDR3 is CASSGGTGGGYTF. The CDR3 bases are TGCGCCAGCAGCGGGGGGACAGGTGGCGGCTACACCTTC. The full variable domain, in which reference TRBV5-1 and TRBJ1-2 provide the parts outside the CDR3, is KAGVTQTPRYLIKTRGQQVTLSCSPISGHRSVSWYQQTPGQGLQFLFEYFSETQRNKGNFPGRFSGRQFSNSRSEMNVSTLELGDSALYLCASSGGTGGGYTFGSGTRLTVV.

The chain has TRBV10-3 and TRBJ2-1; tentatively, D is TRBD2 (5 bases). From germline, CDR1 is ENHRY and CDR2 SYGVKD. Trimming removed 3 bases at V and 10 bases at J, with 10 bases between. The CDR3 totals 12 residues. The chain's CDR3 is CAISDTGWEQFF. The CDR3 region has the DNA TGTGCCATCAGTGATACGGGATGGGAGCAGTTCTTC.

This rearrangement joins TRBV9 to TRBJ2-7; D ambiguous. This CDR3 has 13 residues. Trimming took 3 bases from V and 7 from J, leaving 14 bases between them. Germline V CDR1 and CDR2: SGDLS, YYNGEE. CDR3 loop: CASSAGWNGEQYF. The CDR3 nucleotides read TGTGCCAGCAGCGCAGGCTGGAATGGAGAGCAGTACTTC.

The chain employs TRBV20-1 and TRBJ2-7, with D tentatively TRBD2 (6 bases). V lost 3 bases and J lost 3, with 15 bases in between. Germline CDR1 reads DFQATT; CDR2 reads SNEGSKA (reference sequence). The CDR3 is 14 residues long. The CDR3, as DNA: TGCAGTGCTAGCGGGGGAGCGGCAAACTACGAGCAGTACTTC. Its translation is CSASGGAANYEQYF.

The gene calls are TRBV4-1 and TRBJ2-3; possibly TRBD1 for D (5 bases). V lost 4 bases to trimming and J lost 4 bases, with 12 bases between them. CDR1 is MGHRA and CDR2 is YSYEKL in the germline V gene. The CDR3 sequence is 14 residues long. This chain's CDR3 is CASSPRGPPDTQYF. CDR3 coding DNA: TGCGCCAGCAGCCCAAGGGGCCCCCCAGATACGCAGTATTTT.

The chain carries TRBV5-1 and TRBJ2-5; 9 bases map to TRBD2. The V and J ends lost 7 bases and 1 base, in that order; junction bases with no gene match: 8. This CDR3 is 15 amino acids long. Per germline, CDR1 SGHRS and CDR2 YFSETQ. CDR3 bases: TGCGCCAGCGGCGAGACTAGCGGCCGCCAAGAGACCCAGTACTTC. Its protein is CASGETSGRQETQYF. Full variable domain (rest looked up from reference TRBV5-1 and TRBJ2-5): KAGVTQTPRYLIKTRGQQVTLSCSPISGHRSVSWYQQTPGQGLQFLFEYFSETQRNKGNFPGRFSGRQFSNSRSEMNVSTLELGDSALYLCASGETSGRQETQYFGPGTRLLVL.

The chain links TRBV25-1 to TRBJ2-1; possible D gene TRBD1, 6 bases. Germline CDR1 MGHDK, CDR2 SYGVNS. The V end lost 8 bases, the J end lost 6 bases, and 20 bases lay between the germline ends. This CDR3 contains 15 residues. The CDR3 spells CASGGRSGLGNEQFF. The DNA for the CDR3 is TGTGCCAGCGGGGGCCGATCTGGATTGGGCAATGAGCAGTTCTTC.

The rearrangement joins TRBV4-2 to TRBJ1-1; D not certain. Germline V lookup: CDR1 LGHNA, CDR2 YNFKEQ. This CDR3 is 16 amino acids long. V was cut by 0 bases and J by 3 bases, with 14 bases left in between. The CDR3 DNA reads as TGTGCCAGCAGCCAAGATGTTTGGGCAGCGGACACTGAAGCTTTCTTT. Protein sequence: CASSQDVWAADTEAFF.